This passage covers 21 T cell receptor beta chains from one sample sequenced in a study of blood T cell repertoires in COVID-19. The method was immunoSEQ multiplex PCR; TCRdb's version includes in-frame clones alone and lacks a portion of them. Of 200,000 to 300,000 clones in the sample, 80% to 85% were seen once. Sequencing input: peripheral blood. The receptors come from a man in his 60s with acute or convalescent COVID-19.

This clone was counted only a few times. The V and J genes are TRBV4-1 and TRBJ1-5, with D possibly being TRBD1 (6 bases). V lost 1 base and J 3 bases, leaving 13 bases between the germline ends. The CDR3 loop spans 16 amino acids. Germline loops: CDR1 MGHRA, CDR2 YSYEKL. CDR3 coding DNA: TGCGCCAGCAGCCAAGTAACGACAGGCATCAATCAGCCCCAGCATTTT. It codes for CASSQVTTGINQPQHF.

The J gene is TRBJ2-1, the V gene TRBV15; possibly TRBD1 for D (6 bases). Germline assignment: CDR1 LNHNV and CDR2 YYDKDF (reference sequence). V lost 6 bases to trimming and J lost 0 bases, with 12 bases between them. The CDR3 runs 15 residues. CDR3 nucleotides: TGTGCCACCAGACAGGGACGGCACTCCTACAATGAGCAGTTCTTC. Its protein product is CATRQGRHSYNEQFF.

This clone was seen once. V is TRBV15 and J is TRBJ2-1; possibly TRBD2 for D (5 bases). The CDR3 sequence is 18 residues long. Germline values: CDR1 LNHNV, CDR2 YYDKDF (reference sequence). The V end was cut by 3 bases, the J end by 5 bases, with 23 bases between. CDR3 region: CATSSASGIIGPNNEQFF. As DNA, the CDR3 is TGTGCCACCAGCAGTGCATCGGGGATTATAGGACCAAACAATGAGCAGTTCTTC.

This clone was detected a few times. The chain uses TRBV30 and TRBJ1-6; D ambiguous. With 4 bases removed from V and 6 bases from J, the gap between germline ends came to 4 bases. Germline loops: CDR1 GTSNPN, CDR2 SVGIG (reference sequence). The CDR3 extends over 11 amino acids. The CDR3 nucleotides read TGTGCCTGGACCCTTAATTCACCCCTCCACTTT. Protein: CAWTLNSPLHF.

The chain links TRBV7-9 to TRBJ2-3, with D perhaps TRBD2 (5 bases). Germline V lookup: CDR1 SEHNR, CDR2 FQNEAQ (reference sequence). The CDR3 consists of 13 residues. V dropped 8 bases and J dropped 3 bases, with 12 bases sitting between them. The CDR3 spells CASEAAGTDTQYF. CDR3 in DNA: TGTGCCAGCGAAGCGGCCGGGACAGATACGCAGTATTTT. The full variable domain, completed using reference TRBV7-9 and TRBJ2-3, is DTGVSQNPRHKITKRGQNVTFRCDPISEHNRLYWYRQTLGQGPEFLTYFQNEAQLEKSRLLSDRFSAERPKGSFSTLEIQRTEQGDSAMYLCASEAAGTDTQYFGPGTRLTVL.

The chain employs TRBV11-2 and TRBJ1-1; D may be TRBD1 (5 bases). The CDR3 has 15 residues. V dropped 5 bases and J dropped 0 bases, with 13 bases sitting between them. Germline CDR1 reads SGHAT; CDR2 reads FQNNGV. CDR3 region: CASSPPTEMNTEAFF. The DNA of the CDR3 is TGTGCCAGCAGCCCCCCGACAGAGATGAACACTGAAGCTTTCTTT.

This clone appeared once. The CDR3 reads CASSQDGSGTGPYEQYF. The DNA for the CDR3 is TGTGCCAGCAGCCAAGATGGTTCCGGGACAGGGCCCTACGAGCAGTACTTC. The chain has TRBV3-1 (or the pseudogene TRBV3-2) and TRBJ2-7; 9 bases fit TRBD1. V lost 0 bases and J lost 2; bases outside the gene matches: 8. Germline loops: CDR1 LGHDT, CDR2 YNNKEL (reference sequence). This CDR3 spans 17 amino acids.

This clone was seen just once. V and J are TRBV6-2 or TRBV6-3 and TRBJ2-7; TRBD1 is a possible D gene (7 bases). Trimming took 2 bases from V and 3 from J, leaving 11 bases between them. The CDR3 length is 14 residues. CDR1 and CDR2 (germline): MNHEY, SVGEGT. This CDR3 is CASSYQGGFYEQYF. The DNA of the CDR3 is TGTGCCAGCAGTTACCAGGGGGGTTTCTACGAGCAGTACTTC.

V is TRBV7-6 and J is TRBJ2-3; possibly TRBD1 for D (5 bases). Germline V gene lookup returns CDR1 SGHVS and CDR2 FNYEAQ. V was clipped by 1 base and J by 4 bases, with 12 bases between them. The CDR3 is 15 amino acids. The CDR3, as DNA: TGTGCCAGCAGCTTAGAGGCAGGGTCCCCAGATACGCAGTATTTT. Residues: CASSLEAGSPDTQYF.

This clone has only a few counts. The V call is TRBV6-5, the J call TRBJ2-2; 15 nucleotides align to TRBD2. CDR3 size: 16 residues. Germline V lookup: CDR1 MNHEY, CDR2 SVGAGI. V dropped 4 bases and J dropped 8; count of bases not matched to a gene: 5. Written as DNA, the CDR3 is TGTGCCAGCAGTTTCGGGACTAGCGGGAGGAGGGGGGAGCTGTTTTTT. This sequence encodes CASSFGTSGRRGELFF.

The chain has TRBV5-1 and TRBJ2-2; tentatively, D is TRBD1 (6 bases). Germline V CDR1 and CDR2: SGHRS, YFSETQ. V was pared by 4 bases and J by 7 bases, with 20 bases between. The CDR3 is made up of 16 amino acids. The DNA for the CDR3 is TGCGCCAGCAGCCCCTGGACAGCCGGGCAGGTCGGGGAGCTGTTTTTT. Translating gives CASSPWTAGQVGELFF.

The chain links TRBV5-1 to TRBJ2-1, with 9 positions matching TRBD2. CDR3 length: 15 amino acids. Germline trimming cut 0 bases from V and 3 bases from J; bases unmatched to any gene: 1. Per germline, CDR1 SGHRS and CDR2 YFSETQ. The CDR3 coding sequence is TGCGCCAGCAGCTTGGCTAGCGGGGTCTACAATGAGCAGTTCTTC. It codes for CASSLASGVYNEQFF.

The CDR3 protein is CASSLGTSGGASETQYF. DNA for the CDR3: TGTGCCAGCAGCTTAGGGACTAGCGGGGGGGCGTCAGAGACCCAGTACTTC. The chain is built from TRBV5-4 and TRBJ2-5; 16 bases agree with TRBD2. J gave up 4 bases and V 2 bases, and 5 bases lay outside the gene matches. This CDR3 is 17 amino acids long. The germline CDR1 and CDR2 sequences are SGHNT and YYREEE (reference sequence).

The CDR3 nucleotides read TGTGCCAGCAGTTTATACAGGGGTGCCTACGAGCAGTACTTC. It translates to CASSLYRGAYEQYF. The chain uses TRBV27 and TRBJ2-7, with TRBD1 matching over 7 bases. CDR1 MNHEY and CDR2 SMNVEV come from the germline V gene (reference sequence). J lost 2 bases, V lost 1 base, and 2 bases had no gene match. The CDR3 loop spans 14 amino acids.

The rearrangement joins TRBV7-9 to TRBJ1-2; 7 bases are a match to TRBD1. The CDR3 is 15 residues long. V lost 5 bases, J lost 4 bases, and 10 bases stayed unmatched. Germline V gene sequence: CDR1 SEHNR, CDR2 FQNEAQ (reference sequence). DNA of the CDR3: TGTGCCAGCAGCAAACCGAGGGGACAGCCCTATGGCTACACCTTC. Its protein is CASSKPRGQPYGYTF.

DNA of the CDR3: TGTGCCAGCAGTACCGACAGGGAAGCTCCCGAAAAACTGTTTTTT. Protein sequence: CASSTDREAPEKLFF. The chain joins TRBV6-4 to TRBJ1-4; TRBD1 matches 7 bases. Germline CDR1 is MRHNA and CDR2 is SNTAGT. This CDR3 comprises 15 residues. V lost 5 bases, J lost 8 bases, and 11 bases stayed unmatched.

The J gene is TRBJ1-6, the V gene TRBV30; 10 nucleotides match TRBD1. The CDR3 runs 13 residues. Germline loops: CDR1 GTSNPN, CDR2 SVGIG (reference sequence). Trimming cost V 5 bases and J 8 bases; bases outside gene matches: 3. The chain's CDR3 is CAWAGTGDSPLHF. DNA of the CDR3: TGTGCCTGGGCCGGGACAGGGGATTCACCCCTCCACTTT.

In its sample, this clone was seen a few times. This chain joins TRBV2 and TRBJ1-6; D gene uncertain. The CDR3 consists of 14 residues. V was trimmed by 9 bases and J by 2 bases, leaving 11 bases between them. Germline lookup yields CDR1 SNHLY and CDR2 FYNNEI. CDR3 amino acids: CASSSGAYNSPLHF. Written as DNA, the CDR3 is TGTGCCAGTTCTTCCGGGGCCTATAATTCACCCCTCCACTTT.

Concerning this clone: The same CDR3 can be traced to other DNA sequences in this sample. The CDR3 loop reads CASSPGGDTQYF. In DNA, the CDR3 is TGTGCCAGCAGCCCTGGGGGGGATACGCAGTATTTT. The J gene is TRBJ2-3, the V gene TRBV7-9; maybe TRBD2 (6 bases). V shed 5 bases and J shed 6 bases, with 9 bases lying between them. Germline CDR1 is SEHNR and CDR2 is FQNEAQ (reference sequence). The CDR3 extends over 12 amino acids. Variable domain in full (rest from reference TRBV7-9 and TRBJ2-3): DTGVSQNPRHKITKRGQNVTFRCDPISEHNRLYWYRQTLGQGPEFLTYFQNEAQLEKSRLLSDRFSAERPKGSFSTLEIQRTEQGDSAMYLCASSPGGDTQYFGPGTRLTVL.

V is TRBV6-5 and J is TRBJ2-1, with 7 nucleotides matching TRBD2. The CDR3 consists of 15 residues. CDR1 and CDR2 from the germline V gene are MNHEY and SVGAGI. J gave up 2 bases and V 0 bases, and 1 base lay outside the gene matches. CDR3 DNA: TGTGCCAGCAGTTACTCGCTAGCGGCCTACAATGAGCAGTTCTTC. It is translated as CASSYSLAAYNEQFF.

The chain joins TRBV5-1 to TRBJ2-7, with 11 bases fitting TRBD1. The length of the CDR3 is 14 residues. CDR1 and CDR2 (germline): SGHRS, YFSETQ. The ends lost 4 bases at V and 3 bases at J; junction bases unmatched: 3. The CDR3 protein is CASSPGTGGYEQYF. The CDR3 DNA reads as TGCGCCAGCAGCCCGGGGACAGGGGGCTACGAGCAGTACTTC.